Shown below are 18 T cell receptor beta chains from a single sample sequenced in a study of blood T cell repertoires in COVID-19. Assay used: immunoSEQ multiplex PCR; TCRdb lists only in-frame clones, some missing. The sample lists about 190,000 clones, 65% to 85% occurring once. The sequenced material came from peripheral blood. The receptors here all came from a woman younger than 45 with acute or convalescent COVID-19.

CDR3 protein: CASGGGRGEQFF. The CDR3, as DNA: TGCGCCAGCGGGGGCGGGAGAGGTGAGCAGTTCTTC. The chain joins TRBV5-1 to TRBJ2-1; weak D call: TRBD2 (7 bases). Trimming took off 7 bases at V and 9 bases at J, with 14 bases between the two ends. The CDR3 spans 12 residues. Germline CDR1 is SGHRS and CDR2 is YFSETQ. The full variable domain, its missing parts supplied by reference TRBV5-1 and TRBJ2-1, is KAGVTQTPRYLIKTRGQQVTLSCSPISGHRSVSWYQQTPGQGLQFLFEYFSETQRNKGNFPGRFSGRQFSNSRSEMNVSTLELGDSALYLCASGGGRGEQFFGPGTRLTVL.

The rearrangement joins TRBV19 to TRBJ2-7, with 12 bases matching TRBD2. The CDR3 has 15 amino acids. V lost 5 bases, J lost 5 bases, and 7 bases stayed unmatched. Germline CDR1 is LNHDA and CDR2 is SQIVND (reference sequence). The CDR3 DNA reads TGTGCCAGTAGTGTTTCTAGCGGGGGGGCCGACGAGCAGTACTTC. This sequence encodes CASSVSSGGADEQYF.

The chain uses TRBV19 and TRBJ1-3, with TRBD1 matching over 10 bases. The CDR3 extends over 14 amino acids. V lost 7 bases, J lost 3 bases, and 3 bases stayed unmatched. Germline loops: CDR1 LNHDA, CDR2 SQIVND (reference sequence). CDR3 loop: CASKGTGDGNTIYF. The DNA of the CDR3 is TGTGCCAGTAAGGGGACAGGGGATGGAAACACCATATATTTT.

The sample holds a few counts of this clone. The V call is TRBV29-1, the J call TRBJ1-1, with 9 bases lining up with TRBD1. This CDR3 spans 14 amino acids. V shed 4 bases and J 2 bases; nucleotides not matched to a gene: 5. From germline, CDR1 is SQVTM and CDR2 ANQGSEA. DNA for the CDR3: TGCAGCGTTGTCCCGACAGGGGGAAACACTGAAGCTTTCTTT. This codes for CSVVPTGGNTEAFF.

This rearrangement joins TRBV6-1 to TRBJ1-1; 7 nucleotides line up with TRBD1. V was clipped by 0 bases and J by 5 bases; unmatched bases: 6. Germline V gives CDR1 MNHNS, CDR2 SASEGT. The CDR3 covers 15 residues. CDR3 amino acids: CASSEAEGAGTEAFF. CDR3 bases: TGTGCCAGCAGTGAAGCGGAGGGGGCTGGGACTGAAGCTTTCTTT.

V gene TRBV19 combines with J gene TRBJ1-1, with D perhaps TRBD1 (6 bases). Trimming took 6 bases from V and 8 from J, leaving 10 bases between them. This CDR3 is 11 amino acids long. CDR1 and CDR2 (germline): LNHDA, SQIVND (reference sequence). Here the CDR3 DNA reads TGTGCCAGTAGAACAGGGCTAGAAGCTTTCTTT. Encoded protein: CASRTGLEAFF.

V and J are TRBV28 and TRBJ2-2, with TRBD2 matching 13 bases. The germline gives CDR1 MDHEN, CDR2 SYDVKM. Trimming took 3 bases from V and 6 from J; bases not matched to a gene: 1. CDR3 size: 15 residues. The CDR3, as DNA: TGTGCCAGCAGTTTTACTAGCGGGGGGGCCGGGGAGCTGTTTTTT. Translated: CASSFTSGGAGELFF.

The V gene is TRBV27, the J gene TRBJ1-2; 7 positions match TRBD1. Trimming took 1 base from V and 6 from J; bases not matched to a gene: 5. The CDR3 has 14 residues. From germline, CDR1 is MNHEY and CDR2 SMNVEV (reference sequence). The CDR3 protein is CASSLYRQGNGYTF. CDR3 sequence (DNA): TGTGCCAGCAGTTTATATAGACAGGGAAATGGCTACACCTTC.

V gene TRBV9 combines with J gene TRBJ1-2; D is uncertain. Per germline, CDR1 SGDLS and CDR2 YYNGEE. With 2 bases removed from V and 0 bases from J, the gap between germline ends came to 8 bases. The CDR3 length is 14 residues. The CDR3, as DNA: TGTGCCAGCAGCGTTCCTGGCACTAACTATGGCTACACCTTC. It encodes CASSVPGTNYGYTF.

Of note for this clone: Distinct nucleotide sequences in the sample also encode this CDR3. The chain has TRBV11-3 and TRBJ2-1; 8 bases agree with TRBD2. Trimming took 7 bases from V and 7 from J; bases not matched to a gene: 6. Per the germline V gene, CDR1 is SGHNT and CDR2 is YENEEA. The CDR3 covers 13 residues. CDR3: CASKTGGSNEQFF. The CDR3, as DNA: TGTGCCAGCAAGACGGGGGGGTCGAATGAGCAGTTCTTC.

This clone was counted between two and nine times. This rearrangement joins TRBV3-1 (or the pseudogene TRBV3-2) to TRBJ2-2; D unresolved. Germline V gene lookup returns CDR1 LGHDT and CDR2 YNNKEL (reference sequence). V was shortened by 4 bases and J by 4 bases, with 4 bases between the two germline ends. This CDR3 is 12 amino acids long. In DNA, the CDR3 is TGTGCCAGCAGCCTCCTCACCGGGGAGCTGTTTTTT. Residues: CASSLLTGELFF.

The J gene is TRBJ2-7, the V gene TRBV29-1; D remains unclear. The V and J ends lost 4 bases and 1 base respectively, with 8 bases between them. The CDR3 is 12 amino acids. Germline values: CDR1 SQVTM, CDR2 ANQGSEA. The CDR3 DNA is TGCAGCGTTGTCGTGAGTTCCTACGAGCAGTACTTC. Amino acids: CSVVVSSYEQYF.

This rearrangement joins TRBV4-2 to TRBJ1-4; possibly TRBD1 for D (5 bases). The germline V gene encodes CDR1 LGHNA and CDR2 YNFKEQ. The CDR3 has 14 amino acids. The V end lost 6 bases, the J end lost 1 base, and 9 bases lay between the germline ends. The DNA of the CDR3 is TGTGCCAGCAGTCAGGGAGGAACTAATGAAAAACTGTTTTTT. Residues: CASSQGGTNEKLFF.

The chain has TRBV29-1 and TRBJ2-7; 10 nucleotides align to TRBD2. CDR1 is SQVTM and CDR2 is ANQGSEA in the germline V gene. Germline trimming cut 1 base from V and 6 bases from J; bases unmatched to any gene: 15. This CDR3 spans 17 amino acids. The CDR3 bases are TGCAGCGTTGAAGCTGCCGCGCTGGGGACTAGCGCCGGCGAGCAGTACTTC. Translation gives CSVEAAALGTSAGEQYF.

The chain uses TRBV27 and TRBJ2-2, with D maybe TRBD2 (5 bases). The CDR3 extends over 15 amino acids. Germline values: CDR1 MNHEY, CDR2 SMNVEV (reference sequence). V was pared by 2 bases and J by 1 base, with 8 bases between. The CDR3 reads CASSLEGRNTGELFF. The CDR3 nucleotides are TGTGCCAGCAGTTTAGAGGGAAGGAACACCGGGGAGCTGTTTTTT.

The rearrangement uses TRBV28 and TRBJ1-1; D may be TRBD1 (6 bases). CDR3 length: 19 residues. Germline loops: CDR1 MDHEN, CDR2 SYDVKM. Trimming left V 5 bases short and J 5 bases short, with 30 bases between. CDR3 sequence reads: CASSQPLFGGANHQTEAFF. The CDR3 nucleotides are TGTGCCAGCAGTCAACCACTTTTTGGGGGCGCGAATCATCAAACTGAAGCTTTCTTT. The whole variable domain, remainder taken from reference TRBV28 and TRBJ1-1, is DVKVTQSSRYLVKRTGEKVFLECVQDMDHENMFWYRQDPGLGLRLIYFSYDVKMKEKGDIPEGYSVSREKKERFSLILESASTNQTSMYLCASSQPLFGGANHQTEAFFGQGTRLTVV.

V gene TRBV10-2 combines with J gene TRBJ2-7, with a possible D match to TRBD2 (6 bases). Germline V gene data show CDR1 as WSHSY and CDR2 as SAAADI. Trimming left V 6 bases short and J 4 bases short, with 19 bases between. The CDR3 totals 15 residues. The CDR3 sequence: CASRDWGEIGYEQYF. Here the CDR3 DNA reads TGCGCCAGCAGGGATTGGGGGGAGATCGGGTACGAGCAGTACTTC.

This chain links TRBV30 with TRBJ1-6; possible D gene TRBD1, 6 bases. Germline-derived CDR1 and CDR2 are GTSNPN and SVGIG (reference sequence). This CDR3 is built from 13 residues. The CDR3 protein is CGLLGGSNSPLHF. CDR3 coding DNA: TGTGGTCTTCTAGGGGGATCTAATTCACCCCTCCACTTT.